This TCR beta chain was documented in a study of human T cells and chemical hapten exposure. Regarding the study as a whole: Those TCRs sitting above 1 in 1000 frequency stayed the same with DPC sensitization.

This clonotype turned up a few times. The antigen remains undetermined. Unique molecular identifiers were attached to individual cDNA molecules within the library. TCRdb processed the RACE reads anew with MiXCR; each CDR3 protein has one entry. This sample yields roughly 380,000 distinct CDR3 sequences, of which more than 4.5% are seen a single time; about 2.5% belongs to the top ten. The CDR3 covers 13 residues. CDR1 and CDR2 from the germline V gene are SGHAT and FQNNGV. The V end was cut by 5 bases, the J end by 4 bases, with 11 bases between. This sample's time point: pre-sensitization, week 0. The treatment is: therapeutic diphenylcyclopropenone sensitization with weekly scalp DPC. Unfractionated whole blood served as the source for total RNA extraction.

The clonotype was recovered from a woman aged 50 to 60 with alopecia areata. Some clones in this sample may be carry-over from other donors' samples. Sequences were derived from whole blood, sampled in connection with sensitization to the hapten diphenylcyclopropenone (DPC). This chain connects TRBV11-2 to TRBJ1-1; D gene ambiguous. The CDR3 region has the DNA TGTGCCAGCAGCCCTAACATGTTCACTGAAGCTTTCTTT. It codes for CASSPNMFTEAFF.